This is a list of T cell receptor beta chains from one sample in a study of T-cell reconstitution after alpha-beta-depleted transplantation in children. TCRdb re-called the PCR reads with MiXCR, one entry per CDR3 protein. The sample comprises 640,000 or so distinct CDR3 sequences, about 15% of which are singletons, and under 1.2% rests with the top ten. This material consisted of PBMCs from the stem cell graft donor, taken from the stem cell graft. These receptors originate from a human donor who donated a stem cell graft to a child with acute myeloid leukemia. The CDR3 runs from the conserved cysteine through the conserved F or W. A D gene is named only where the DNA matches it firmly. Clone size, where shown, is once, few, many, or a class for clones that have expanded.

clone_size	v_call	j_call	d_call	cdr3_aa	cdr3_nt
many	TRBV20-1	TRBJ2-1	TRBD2	CSAISGLAGGAYVNEQFF	TGCAGTGCTATCTCTGGACTAGCGGGGGGTGCATATGTCAATGAGCAGTTCTTC
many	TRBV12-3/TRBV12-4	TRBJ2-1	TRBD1	CASSHGTGEYEQFF	TGTGCCAGCAGTCATGGGACAGGGGAATATGAGCAGTTCTTC
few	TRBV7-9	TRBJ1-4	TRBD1	CASSKGQGANEKLFF	TGTGCCAGCAGCAAGGGACAGGGGGCGAACGAAAAACTGTTTTTT
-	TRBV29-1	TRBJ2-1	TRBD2	CSGTSRANEQFF	TGCAGCGGGACTAGCAGGGCAAATGAGCAGTTCTTC
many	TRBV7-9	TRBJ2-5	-	CASSPPSETQYF	TGTGCCAGCAGCCCCCCATCGGAGACCCAGTACTTC
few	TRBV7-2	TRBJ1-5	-	CASSSFYNQPQHF	TGTGCCAGCAGCTCGTTTTACAATCAGCCCCAGCATTTT
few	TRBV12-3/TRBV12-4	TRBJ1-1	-	CASSLRQGTFMNTEAFF	TGTGCCAGCAGTTTAAGGCAGGGCACCTTCATGAACACTGAAGCTTTCTTT
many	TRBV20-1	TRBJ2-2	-	CSARDAGTGELFF	TGCAGTGCTAGAGATGCCGGTACCGGGGAGCTGTTTTTT
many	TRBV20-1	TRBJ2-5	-	CSAPRQERETQYF	TGCAGTGCCCCTCGACAGGAAAGAGAGACCCAGTACTTC
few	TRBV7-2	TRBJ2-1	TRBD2	CASSSRTRLYNEQFF	TGTGCCAGCAGCTCCCGGACTAGACTCTACAATGAGCAGTTCTTC
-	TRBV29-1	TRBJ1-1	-	CSGRQTNTEAFF	TGCAGCGGCCGACAGACGAACACTGAAGCTTTCTTT
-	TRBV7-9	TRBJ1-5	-	CASSVTSTGDQPQHF	TGTGCCAGCAGCGTTACATCAACGGGGGATCAGCCCCAGCATTTT
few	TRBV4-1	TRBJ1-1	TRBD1	CASSLLQDRYNEAFF	TGCGCCAGCAGCCTCCTCCAGGACAGGTATAATGAAGCTTTCTTT
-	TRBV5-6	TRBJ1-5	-	CASSSGTFSSNQPQHF	TGTGCCAGCAGCTCGGGGACTTTCTCGAGCAATCAGCCCCAGCATTTT
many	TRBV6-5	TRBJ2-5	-	CASSGLGETQYF	TGTGCCAGCAGCGGACTGGGAGAGACCCAGTACTTC
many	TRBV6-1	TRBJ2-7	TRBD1	CASSEDRGPRYEQYF	TGTGCCAGCAGTGAGGACAGGGGGCCCCGCTACGAGCAGTACTTC
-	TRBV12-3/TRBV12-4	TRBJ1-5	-	CASSLAPVLSPDQPQHF	TGTGCCAGCAGTTTAGCTCCGGTACTTTCCCCAGATCAGCCCCAGCATTTT
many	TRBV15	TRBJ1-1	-	CATSRERTVNTEAFF	TGTGCCACCAGCAGAGAGAGGACTGTGAACACTGAAGCTTTCTTT
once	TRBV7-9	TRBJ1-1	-	CASSLKGSYEAFF	TGTGCCAGCAGCTTAAAGGGGAGCTATGAAGCTTTCTTT
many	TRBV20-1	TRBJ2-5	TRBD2	CSAPRAGGQETQYF	TGCAGTGCCCCCCGAGCGGGGGGACAAGAGACCCAGTACTTC
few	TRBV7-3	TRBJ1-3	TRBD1	CASSPKQQGATLSGNTIYF	TGTGCCAGCAGCCCGAAGCAACAGGGGGCAACTTTGTCTGGAAACACCATATATTTT
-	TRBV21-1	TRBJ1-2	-	CASSKVTGQVFYGYTF	TGTGCCAGCAGCAAAGTAACAGGACAAGTGTTCTATGGCTACACCTTC
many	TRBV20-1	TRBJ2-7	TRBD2	CSVKTSGGSYEQYF	TGCAGTGTAAAGACTAGCGGGGGCTCCTACGAGCAGTACTTC
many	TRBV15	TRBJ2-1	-	CATSRSDEQFF	TGTGCCACCAGCAGATCGGATGAGCAGTTCTTC
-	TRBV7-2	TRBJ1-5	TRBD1	CASSRTGALNQPQHF	TGTGCCAGCAGCCGGACAGGGGCTCTCAATCAGCCCCAGCATTTT
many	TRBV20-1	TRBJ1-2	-	CSADTGRANYGYTF	TGCAGTGCTGACACAGGTCGAGCTAACTATGGCTACACCTTC
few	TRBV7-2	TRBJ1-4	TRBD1	CASSLEGAAVEKLFF	TGTGCCAGCAGCTTAGAGGGGGCGGCTGTTGAAAAACTGTTTTTT
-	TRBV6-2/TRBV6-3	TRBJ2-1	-	CASSLGRFEQFF	TGTGCCAGCAGCCTCGGCCGATTTGAGCAGTTCTTC
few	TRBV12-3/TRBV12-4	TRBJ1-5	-	CASSPTAGRNQPQHF	TGTGCCAGCAGTCCGACCGCAGGGCGCAATCAGCCCCAGCATTTT
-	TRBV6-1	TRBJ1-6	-	CASTPGTDPNSPLHF	TGTGCCAGCACCCCCGGGACGGATCCTAATTCACCCCTCCACTTT
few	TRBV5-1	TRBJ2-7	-	CASSGQEPSYEQYF	TGCGCCAGCAGCGGTCAGGAGCCGTCCTACGAGCAGTACTTC
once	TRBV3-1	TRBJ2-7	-	CASSQEPPGPNYEQYF	TGTGCCAGCAGCCAAGAACCTCCGGGACCTAACTACGAGCAGTACTTC
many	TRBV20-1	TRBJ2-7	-	CSARDTFGARTRDEQYF	TGCAGTGCTAGAGATACATTCGGGGCGCGGACCAGGGACGAGCAGTACTTC
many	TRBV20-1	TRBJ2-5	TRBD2	CSARAGVETQYF	TGCAGTGCTAGGGCGGGAGTAGAGACCCAGTACTTC
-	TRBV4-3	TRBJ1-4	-	CASSQDTQVLNEKLFF	TGCGCCAGCAGCCAAGATACCCAGGTTCTTAATGAAAAACTGTTTTTT
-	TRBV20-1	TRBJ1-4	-	CSARGGRANEKLFF	TGCAGTGCTAGGGGCGGACGGGCTAATGAAAAACTGTTTTTT
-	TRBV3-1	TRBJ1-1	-	CASSRGRDMNTEAFF	TGTGCCAGCAGCCGAGGTAGAGACATGAACACTGAAGCTTTCTTT
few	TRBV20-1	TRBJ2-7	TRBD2	CSARDRGGPSYEQYF	TGCAGTGCTAGAGATCGGGGGGGTCCATCCTACGAGCAGTACTTC
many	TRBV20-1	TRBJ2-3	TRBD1	CSATPGTGGTDTQYF	TGCAGTGCTACCCCGGGGACAGGGGGCACAGATACGCAGTATTTT
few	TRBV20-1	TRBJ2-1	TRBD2	CSPPAGGYNEQFF	TGCAGTCCACCGGCGGGGGGGTACAATGAGCAGTTCTTC
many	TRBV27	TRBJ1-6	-	CASSLGVRSPLHF	TGTGCCAGCAGTTTAGGGGTACGATCACCCCTCCACTTT
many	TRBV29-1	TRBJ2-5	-	CSVPRNSKETQYF	TGCAGCGTCCCCAGGAACTCGAAAGAGACCCAGTACTTC
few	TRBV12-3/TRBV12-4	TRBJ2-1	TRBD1	CASSPGDRSHNEQFF	TGTGCCAGCAGCCCTGGGGACAGGAGTCACAATGAGCAGTTCTTC